The present T cell receptor beta chain was sequenced within a study of blood T cell repertoires in COVID-19. Study-level information: Samples representing acute and convalescent COVID-19 were sourced from the United States, Italy and Spain. The analysed material was cDNA or gDNA that came from T cells, B-cell-depleted T cells, or PBMCs.

Source study methods: Amplification of reference gene primers provided the estimated nucleated cell counts. Sequencing was performed with immunoSEQ multiplex PCR; in TCRdb, only in-frame clones are kept and a portion is missing. V and J calls and clone size are those listed in that table; D and trimming were worked out from the DNA. The table lists under 45,000 clones, just under 80% of them singletons. The CDR3 loop spans 16 amino acids. From germline, CDR1 is SGHDT and CDR2 YYEEEE. J was trimmed by 7 bases and V by 4 bases; bases with no gene match: 12. V gene TRBV5-6 combines with J gene TRBJ2-1, with 9 bases identical to TRBD1. Material: peripheral blood. This sequence was found in a man in his sixties with acute or convalescent COVID-19. CDR3 protein: CASSPYRGQGENEQFF. The CDR3 bases are TGTGCCAGCAGCCCGTATAGGGGACAGGGAGAAAATGAGCAGTTCTTC.